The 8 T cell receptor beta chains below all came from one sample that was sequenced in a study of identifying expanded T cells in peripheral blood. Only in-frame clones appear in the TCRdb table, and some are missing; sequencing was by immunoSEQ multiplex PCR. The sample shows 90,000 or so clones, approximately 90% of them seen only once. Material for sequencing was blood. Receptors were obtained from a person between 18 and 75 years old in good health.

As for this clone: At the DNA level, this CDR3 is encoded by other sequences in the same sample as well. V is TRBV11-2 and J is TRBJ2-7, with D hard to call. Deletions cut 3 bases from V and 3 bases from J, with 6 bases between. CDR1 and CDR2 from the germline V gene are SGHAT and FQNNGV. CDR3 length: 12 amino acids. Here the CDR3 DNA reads TGTGCCAGCAGCTTGGGGAACTACGAGCAGTACTTC. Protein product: CASSLGNYEQYF. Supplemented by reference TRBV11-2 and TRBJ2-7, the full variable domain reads EAGVAQSPRYKIIEKRQSVAFWCNPISGHATLYWYQQILGQGPKLLIQFQNNGVVDDSQLPKDRFSAERLKGVDSTLKIQPAKLEDSAVYLCASSLGNYEQYFGPGTRLTVT.

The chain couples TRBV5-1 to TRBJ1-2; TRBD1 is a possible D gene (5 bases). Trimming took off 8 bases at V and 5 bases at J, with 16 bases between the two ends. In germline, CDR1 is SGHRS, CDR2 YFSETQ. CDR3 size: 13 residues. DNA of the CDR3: TGCGCCAGGGCGGGGGAGGTAGTGTATGGCTACACCTTC. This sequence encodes CARAGEVVYGYTF.

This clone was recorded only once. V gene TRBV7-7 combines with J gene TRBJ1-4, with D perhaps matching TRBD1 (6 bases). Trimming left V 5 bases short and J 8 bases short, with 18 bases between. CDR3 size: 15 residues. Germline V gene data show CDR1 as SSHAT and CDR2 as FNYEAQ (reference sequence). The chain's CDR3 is CASSPGQRLGEKLFF. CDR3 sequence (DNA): TGTGCCAGCAGCCCGGGACAACGTTTGGGGGAAAAACTGTTTTTT.

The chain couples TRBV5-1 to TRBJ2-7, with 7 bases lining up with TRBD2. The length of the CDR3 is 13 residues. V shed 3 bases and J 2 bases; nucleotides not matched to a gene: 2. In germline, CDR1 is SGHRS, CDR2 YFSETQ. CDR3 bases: TGCGCCAGCAGCTCTAGCGGTCCCTACGAGCAGTACTTC. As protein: CASSSSGPYEQYF.

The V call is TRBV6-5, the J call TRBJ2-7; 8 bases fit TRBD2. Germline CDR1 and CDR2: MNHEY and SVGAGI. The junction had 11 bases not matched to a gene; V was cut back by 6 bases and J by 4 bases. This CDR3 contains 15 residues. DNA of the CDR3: TGTGCCAGCAGCCCCGGTAGCGGGGCAGGATACGAGCAGTACTTC. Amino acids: CASSPGSGAGYEQYF.

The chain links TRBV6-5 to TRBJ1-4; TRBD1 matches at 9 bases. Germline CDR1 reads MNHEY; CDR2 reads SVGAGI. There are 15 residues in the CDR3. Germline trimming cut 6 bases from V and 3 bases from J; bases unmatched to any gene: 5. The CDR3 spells CASRKGQGPNEKLFF. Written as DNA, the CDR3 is TGTGCCAGCAGGAAGGGACAGGGCCCTAATGAAAAACTGTTTTTT.

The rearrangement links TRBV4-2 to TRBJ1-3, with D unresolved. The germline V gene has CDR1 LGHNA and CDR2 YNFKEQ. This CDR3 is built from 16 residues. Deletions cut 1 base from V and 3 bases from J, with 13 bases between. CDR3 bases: TGTGCCAGCAGCCAAGGGGGTGCGGCACGTGGAAACACCATATATTTT. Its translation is CASSQGGAARGNTIYF.

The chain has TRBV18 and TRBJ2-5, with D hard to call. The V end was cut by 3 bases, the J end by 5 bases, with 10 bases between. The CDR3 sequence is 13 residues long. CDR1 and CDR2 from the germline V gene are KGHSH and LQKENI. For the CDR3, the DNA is TGTGCCAGCTCACCTCTAGTATTGGAGACCCAGTACTTC. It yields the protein CASSPLVLETQYF. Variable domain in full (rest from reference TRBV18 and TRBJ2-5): NAGVMQNPRHLVRRRGQEARLRCSPMKGHSHVYWYRQLPEEGLKFMVYLQKENIIDESGMPKERFSAEFPKEGPSILRIQQVVRGDSAAYFCASSPLVLETQYFGPGTRLLVL.